The clone carrying this T cell receptor beta chain was seen just once. Its antigen remains unknown. Data came from immunoSEQ multiplex PCR; TCRdb stores just in-frame clones and leaves some out. The sample includes tens of thousands of clones, 84% of them seen just once. The record originates from a study of OX40 agonist ivuxolimab in advanced cancers. Study observations and caveats: The antigens recognized by the expanded peripheral T cells, that is their antigen specificity, were not determined.

The TCR was taken from an adult with an advanced solid tumor such as melanoma, head and neck, liver or kidney cancer. Sequences were derived from CD4+ or CD8+ T cells sorted from blood, sampled in a trial of the OX40 agonist ivuxolimab.

CDR3 protein: CASSQRQGTYEQYF. CDR3 nucleotides: TGTGCCAGCAGTCAAAGACAGGGTACCTACGAGCAGTACTTC. The chain combines TRBV27 with TRBJ2-7; 7 positions agree with TRBD1. This CDR3 region has 14 residues. V dropped 5 bases and J dropped 2; count of bases not matched to a gene: 6. Per the germline V gene, CDR1 is MNHEY and CDR2 is SMNVEV (reference sequence).